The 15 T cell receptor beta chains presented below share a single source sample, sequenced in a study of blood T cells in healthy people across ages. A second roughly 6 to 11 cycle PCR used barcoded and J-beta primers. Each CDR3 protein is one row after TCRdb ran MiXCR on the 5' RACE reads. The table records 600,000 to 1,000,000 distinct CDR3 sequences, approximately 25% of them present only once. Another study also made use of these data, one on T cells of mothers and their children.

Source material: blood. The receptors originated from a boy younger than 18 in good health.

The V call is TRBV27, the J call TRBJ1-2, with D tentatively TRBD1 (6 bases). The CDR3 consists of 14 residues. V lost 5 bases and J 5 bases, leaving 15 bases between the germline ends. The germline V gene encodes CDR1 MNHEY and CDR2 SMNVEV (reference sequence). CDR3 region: CASSPGTPVYGYTF. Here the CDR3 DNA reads TGTGCCAGCAGTCCCGGGACACCGGTATATGGCTACACCTTC.

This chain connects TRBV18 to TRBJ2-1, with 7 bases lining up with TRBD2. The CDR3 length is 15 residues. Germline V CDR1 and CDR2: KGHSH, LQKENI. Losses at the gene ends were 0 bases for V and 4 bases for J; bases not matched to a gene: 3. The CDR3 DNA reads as TGTGCCAGCTCACCACCTAGCGGGCAGTACAATGAGCAGTTCTTC. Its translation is CASSPPSGQYNEQFF.

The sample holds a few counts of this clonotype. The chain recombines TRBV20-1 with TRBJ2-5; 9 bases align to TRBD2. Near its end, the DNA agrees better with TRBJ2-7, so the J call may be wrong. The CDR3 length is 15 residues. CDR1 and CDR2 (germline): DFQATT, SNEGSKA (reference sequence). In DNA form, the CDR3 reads TGCAGTGCTAGAGCGTTAGCGGGGGCCCTATACGAGCAGTACTTC. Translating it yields CSARALAGALYEQYF.

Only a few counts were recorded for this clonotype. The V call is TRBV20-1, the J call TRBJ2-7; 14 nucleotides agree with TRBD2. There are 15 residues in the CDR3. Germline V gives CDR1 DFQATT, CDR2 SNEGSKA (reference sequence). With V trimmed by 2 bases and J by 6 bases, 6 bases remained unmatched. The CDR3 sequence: CSARSGLAGGFEQYF. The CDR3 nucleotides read TGCAGTGCTAGAAGCGGACTAGCGGGAGGCTTCGAGCAGTACTTC.

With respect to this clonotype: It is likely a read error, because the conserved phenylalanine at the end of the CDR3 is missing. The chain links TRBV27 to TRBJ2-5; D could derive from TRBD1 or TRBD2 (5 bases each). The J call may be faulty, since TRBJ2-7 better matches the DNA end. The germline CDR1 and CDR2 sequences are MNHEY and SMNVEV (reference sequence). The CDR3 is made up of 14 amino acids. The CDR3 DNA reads TGTGCCAGCAGTTACGGGACCGACGGCTACGAGCAGTACTTA. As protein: CASSYGTDGYEQYL.

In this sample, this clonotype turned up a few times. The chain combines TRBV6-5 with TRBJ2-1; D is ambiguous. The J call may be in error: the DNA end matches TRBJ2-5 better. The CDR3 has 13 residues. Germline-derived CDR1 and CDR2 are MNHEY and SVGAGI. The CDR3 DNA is TGTGCCACCCGGCTCAGATTAGTGGAGACCCAGTACTTC. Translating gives CATRLRLVETQYF.

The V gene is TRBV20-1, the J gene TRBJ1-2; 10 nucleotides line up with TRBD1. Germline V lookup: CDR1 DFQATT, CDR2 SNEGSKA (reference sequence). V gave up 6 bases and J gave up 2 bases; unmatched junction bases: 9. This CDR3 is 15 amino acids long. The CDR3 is CSARIPGQGNYGYTF. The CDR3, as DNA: TGCAGTGCAAGGATACCGGGACAGGGGAACTATGGCTACACCTTC.

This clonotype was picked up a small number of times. The CDR3 loop is CASSLVGTGALGYTF. The CDR3 nucleotides are TGTGCCAGCAGCTTAGTCGGGACAGGGGCCCTGGGCTACACCTTC. The chain employs TRBV7-2 and TRBJ1-2; 10 nucleotides align to TRBD1. The CDR3 has 15 amino acids. V was pared by 1 base and J by 8 bases, with 7 bases of the junction left unmatched. In germline, CDR1 is SGHTA, CDR2 FQGNSA.

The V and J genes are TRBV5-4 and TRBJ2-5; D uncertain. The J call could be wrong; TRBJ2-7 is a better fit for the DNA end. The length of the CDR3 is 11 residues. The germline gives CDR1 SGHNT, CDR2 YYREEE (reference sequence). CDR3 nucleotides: TGTGCCAGCAGCTCTATGGACGAGCAGTACTTC. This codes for CASSSMDEQYF.

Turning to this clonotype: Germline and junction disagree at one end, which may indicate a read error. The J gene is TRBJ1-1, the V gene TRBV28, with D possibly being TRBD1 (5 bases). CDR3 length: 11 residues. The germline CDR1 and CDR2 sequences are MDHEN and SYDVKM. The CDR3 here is CASGLEGQAFF. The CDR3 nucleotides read TGTGCCAGCGGTTTAGAGGGACAAGCTTTCTTT.

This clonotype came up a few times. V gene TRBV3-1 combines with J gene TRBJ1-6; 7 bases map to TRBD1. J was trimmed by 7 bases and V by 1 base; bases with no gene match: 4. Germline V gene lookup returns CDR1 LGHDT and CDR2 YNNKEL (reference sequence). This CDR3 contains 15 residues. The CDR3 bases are TGTGCCAGCAGCCAAGCGACAGGGTGGAATTCACCCCTCCACTTT. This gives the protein CASSQATGWNSPLHF.

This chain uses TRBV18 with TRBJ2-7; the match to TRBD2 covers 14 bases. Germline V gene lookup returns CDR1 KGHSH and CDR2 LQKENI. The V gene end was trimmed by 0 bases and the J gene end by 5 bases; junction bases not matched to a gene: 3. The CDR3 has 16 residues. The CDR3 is CASSPPGLAGVHEQYF. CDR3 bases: TGTGCCAGCTCACCACCGGGACTAGCGGGAGTCCACGAGCAGTACTTC.

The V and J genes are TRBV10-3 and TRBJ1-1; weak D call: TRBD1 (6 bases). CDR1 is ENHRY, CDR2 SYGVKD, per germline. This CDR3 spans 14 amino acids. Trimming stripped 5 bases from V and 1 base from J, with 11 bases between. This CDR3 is CAISPTQGNTEAFF. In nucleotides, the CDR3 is TGTGCCATCAGTCCGACACAGGGGAACACTGAAGCTTTCTTT.

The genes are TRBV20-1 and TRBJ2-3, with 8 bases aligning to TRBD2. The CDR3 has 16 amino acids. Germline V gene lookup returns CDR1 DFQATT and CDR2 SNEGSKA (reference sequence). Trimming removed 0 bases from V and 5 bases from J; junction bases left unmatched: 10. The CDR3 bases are TGCAGTGCTAGAGATGAGGGTAGCGGGGATCTAGATACGCAGTATTTT. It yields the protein CSARDEGSGDLDTQYF.

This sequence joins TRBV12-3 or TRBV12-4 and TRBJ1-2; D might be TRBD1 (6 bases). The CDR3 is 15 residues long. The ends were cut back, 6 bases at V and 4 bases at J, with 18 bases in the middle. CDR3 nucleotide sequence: TGTGCCAGCAGCCTATCTATACAGGGTAGCTATGGCTACACCTTC. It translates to CASSLSIQGSYGYTF.